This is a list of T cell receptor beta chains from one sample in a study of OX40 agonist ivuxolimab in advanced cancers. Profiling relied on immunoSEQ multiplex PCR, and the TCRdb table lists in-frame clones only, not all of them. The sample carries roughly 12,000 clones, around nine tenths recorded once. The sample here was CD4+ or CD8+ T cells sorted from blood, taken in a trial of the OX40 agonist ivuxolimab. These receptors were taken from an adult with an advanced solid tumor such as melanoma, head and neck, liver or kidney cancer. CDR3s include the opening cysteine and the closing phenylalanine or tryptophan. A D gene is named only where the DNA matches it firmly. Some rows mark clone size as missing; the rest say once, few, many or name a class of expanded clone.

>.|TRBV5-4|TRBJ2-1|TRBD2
TGTGCCAGCAGCTTGTTAGGGACTAGCTCGCCCCGTGAGCAGTTCTTC
CASSLLGTSSPREQFF
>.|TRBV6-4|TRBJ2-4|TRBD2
TGTGCCAGCAGTGCTGGGGCGGGGGACATTCAGTACTTC
CASSAGAGDIQYF
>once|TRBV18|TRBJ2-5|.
TGTGCCAGCTCACCACCAAACAACCAAGAGACCCAGTACTTC
CASSPPNNQETQYF
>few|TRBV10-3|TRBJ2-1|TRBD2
TGTGCCATCAGTGAAACTAGCGGCTCCTACAATGAGCAGTTCTTC
CAISETSGSYNEQFF
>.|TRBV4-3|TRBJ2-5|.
TGCGCCAGCAGCCAAGATTCAGCGCAAGAGACCCAGTACTTC
CASSQDSAQETQYF
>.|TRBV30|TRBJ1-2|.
TGTGCCTGGAGTGGGTTAAAAGGAGCTAACTATGGCTACACCTTC
CAWSGLKGANYGYTF
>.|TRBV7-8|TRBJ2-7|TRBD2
TGTGCCAGCAGCTCCCGGACTAGCGGGAGTGTCGAGCAGTACTTC
CASSSRTSGSVEQYF
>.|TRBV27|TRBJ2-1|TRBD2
TGTGCCAGCAGTTTATGGACAGCGGGGGAAAACAATGAGCAGTTCTTC
CASSLWTAGENNEQFF
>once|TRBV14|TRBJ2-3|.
TGTGCCAGCAGCCAAGAAATAGCTCGGTATACGCAGTATTTT
CASSQEIARYTQYF
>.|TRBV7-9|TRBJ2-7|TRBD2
TGTGCCAGCAGCTTGACTGTTAGCGGGAGGCAACCACACTACGAGCAGTACTTC
CASSLTVSGRQPHYEQYF
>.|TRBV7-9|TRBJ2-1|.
TGTGCCAGCAGCTTTAAAAGGAGCGGTTCTGGGGACAATGAGCAGTTCTTC
CASSFKRSGSGDNEQFF
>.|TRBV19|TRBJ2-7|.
TGTGCCAGTAGTCCGGGAAGGTCCTACGAGCAGTACTTC
CASSPGRSYEQYF
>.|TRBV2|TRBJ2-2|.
TGTGCCAGCACCCCGGGGCCCACGAACACCGGGGAGCTGTTTTTT
CASTPGPTNTGELFF